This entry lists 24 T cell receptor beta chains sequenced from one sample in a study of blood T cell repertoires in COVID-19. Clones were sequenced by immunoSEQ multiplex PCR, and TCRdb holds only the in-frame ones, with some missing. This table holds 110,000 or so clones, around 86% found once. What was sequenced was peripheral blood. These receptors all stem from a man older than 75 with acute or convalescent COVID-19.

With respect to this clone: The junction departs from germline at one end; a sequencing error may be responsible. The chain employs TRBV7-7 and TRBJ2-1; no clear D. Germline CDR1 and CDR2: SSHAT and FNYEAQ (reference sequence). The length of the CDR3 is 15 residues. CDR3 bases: TGTGCTAGCAGCTTCATGGCAGGCTCCTACAATGAGCAGTTCTTC. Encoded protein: CASSFMAGSYNEQFF.

The CDR3: CASSLGLRGGRGNEQFF. CDR3 sequence (DNA): TGTGCCAGCAGCTTAGGACTTCGAGGAGGACGGGGCAATGAGCAGTTCTTC. The gene calls are TRBV7-9 and TRBJ2-1; possibly TRBD2 for D (5 bases). The CDR3 contains 17 residues. V was trimmed by 1 base and J by 6 bases, leaving 19 bases between them. Germline V gene data show CDR1 as SEHNR and CDR2 as FQNEAQ (reference sequence).

The CDR3 is CASSSRVGPMNTEAFF. The CDR3 DNA sequence: TGTGCCAGCAGTTCCAGGGTTGGGCCCATGAACACTGAAGCTTTCTTT. The V and J genes are TRBV6-5 and TRBJ1-1; perhaps TRBD1 as D (5 bases). Germline lookup yields CDR1 MNHEY and CDR2 SVGAGI. V was trimmed by 4 bases and J by 0 bases, leaving 15 bases between them. The CDR3 covers 16 residues.

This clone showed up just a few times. The CDR3 sequence is CASSPWTSGRAYNEQFF. CDR3 in DNA: TGTGCCAGCAGTCCATGGACTAGCGGGAGGGCCTACAATGAGCAGTTCTTC. This chain joins TRBV2 and TRBJ2-1, with TRBD2 matching over 15 bases. Germline-derived CDR1 and CDR2 are SNHLY and FYNNEI. The CDR3 extends over 17 amino acids. Trimming at V came to 5 bases and at J to 2 bases, leaving 4 bases not matched to a gene.

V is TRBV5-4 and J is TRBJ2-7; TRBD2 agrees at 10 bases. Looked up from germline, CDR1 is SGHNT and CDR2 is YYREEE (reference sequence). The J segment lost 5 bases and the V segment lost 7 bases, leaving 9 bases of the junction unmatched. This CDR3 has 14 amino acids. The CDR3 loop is CASGKREGRDEQYF. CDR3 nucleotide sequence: TGTGCCAGCGGGAAGCGGGAGGGCCGGGACGAGCAGTACTTC.

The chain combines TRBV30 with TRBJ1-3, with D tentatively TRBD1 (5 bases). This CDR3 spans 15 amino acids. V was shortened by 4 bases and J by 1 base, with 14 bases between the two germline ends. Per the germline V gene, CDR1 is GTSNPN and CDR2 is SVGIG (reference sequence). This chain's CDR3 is CAWTVTAGSGNTIYF. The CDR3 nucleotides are TGTGCCTGGACCGTGACAGCGGGTTCTGGAAACACCATATATTTT. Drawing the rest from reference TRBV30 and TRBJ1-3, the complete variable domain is SQTIHQWPATLVQPVGSPLSLECTVEGTSNPNLYWYRQAAGRGLQLLFYSVGIGQISSEVPQNLSASRPQDRQFILSSKKLLLSDSGFYLCAWTVTAGSGNTIYFGEGSWLTVV.

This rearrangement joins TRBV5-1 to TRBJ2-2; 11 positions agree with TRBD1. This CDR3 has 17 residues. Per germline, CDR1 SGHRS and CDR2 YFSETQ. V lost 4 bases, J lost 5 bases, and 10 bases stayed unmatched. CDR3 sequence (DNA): TGCGCCAGCAGCCTCCACGGACAGGGGGCTGGGACCGGGGAGCTGTTTTTT. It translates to CASSLHGQGAGTGELFF.

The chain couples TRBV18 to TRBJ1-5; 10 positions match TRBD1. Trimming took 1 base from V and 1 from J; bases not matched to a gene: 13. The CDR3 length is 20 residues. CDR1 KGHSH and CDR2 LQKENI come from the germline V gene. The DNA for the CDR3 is TGTGCCAGCTCACCACTCCCCCCTATCACGGGACAGGGGAGCAATCAGCCCCAGCATTTT. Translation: CASSPLPPITGQGSNQPQHF.

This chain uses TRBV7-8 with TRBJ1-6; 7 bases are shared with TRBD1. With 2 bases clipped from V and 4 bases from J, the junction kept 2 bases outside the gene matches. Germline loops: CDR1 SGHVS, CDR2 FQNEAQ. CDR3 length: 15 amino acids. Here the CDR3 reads CASSLRGQYNSPLHF. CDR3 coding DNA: TGTGCCAGCAGCTTAAGGGGACAGTATAATTCACCCCTCCACTTT.

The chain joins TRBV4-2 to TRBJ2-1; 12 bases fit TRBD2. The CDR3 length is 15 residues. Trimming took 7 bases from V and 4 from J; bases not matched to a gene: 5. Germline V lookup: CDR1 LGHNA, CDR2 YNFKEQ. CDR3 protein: CASTETSGRYNEQFF. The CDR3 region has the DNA TGTGCCAGCACCGAGACTAGCGGGAGATACAATGAGCAGTTCTTC.

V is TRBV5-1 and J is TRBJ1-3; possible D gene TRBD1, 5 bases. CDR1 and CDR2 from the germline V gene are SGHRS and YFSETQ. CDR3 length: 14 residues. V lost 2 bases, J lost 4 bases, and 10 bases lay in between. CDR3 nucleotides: TGCGCCAGCAGCTTTGGGGCCGCGGGAAACACCATATATTTT. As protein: CASSFGAAGNTIYF.

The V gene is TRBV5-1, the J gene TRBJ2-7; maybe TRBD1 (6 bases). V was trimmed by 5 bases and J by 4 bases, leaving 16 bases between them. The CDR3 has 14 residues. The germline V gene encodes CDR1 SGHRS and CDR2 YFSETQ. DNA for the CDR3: TGCGCCAGCAGTACAGGGTGGGTAAGGTACGAGCAGTACTTC. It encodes CASSTGWVRYEQYF.

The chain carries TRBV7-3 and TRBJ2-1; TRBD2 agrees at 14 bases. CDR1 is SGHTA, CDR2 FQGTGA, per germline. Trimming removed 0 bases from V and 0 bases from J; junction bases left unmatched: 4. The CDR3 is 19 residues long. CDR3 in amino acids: CASSLTPGTSGSSYNEQFF. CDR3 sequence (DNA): TGTGCCAGCAGCTTAACTCCCGGGACTAGCGGGAGCTCCTACAATGAGCAGTTCTTC.

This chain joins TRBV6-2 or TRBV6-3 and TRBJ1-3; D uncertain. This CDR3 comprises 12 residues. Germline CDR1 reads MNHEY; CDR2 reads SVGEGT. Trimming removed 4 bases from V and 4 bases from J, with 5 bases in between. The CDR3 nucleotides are TGTGCCAGCAGTTTGAGCGGAAACACCATATATTTT. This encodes CASSLSGNTIYF.

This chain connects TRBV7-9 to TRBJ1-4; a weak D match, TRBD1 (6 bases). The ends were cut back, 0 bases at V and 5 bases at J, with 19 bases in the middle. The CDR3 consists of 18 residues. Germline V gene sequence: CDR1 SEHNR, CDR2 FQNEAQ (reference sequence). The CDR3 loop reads CASSLAAFSPGVNEKLFF. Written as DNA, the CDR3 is TGTGCCAGCAGCTTAGCGGCCTTTTCTCCAGGGGTAAATGAAAAACTGTTTTTT.

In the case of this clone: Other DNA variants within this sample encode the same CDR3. The CDR3 nucleotides are TGTGCCAGCAGCCAGCCGGGTACGGACACTGAAGCTTTCTTT. This encodes CASSQPGTDTEAFF. This rearrangement joins TRBV3-1 (or the pseudogene TRBV3-2) to TRBJ1-1, with unresolved D. CDR3 length: 14 amino acids. V gave up 3 bases and J gave up 3 bases, with 11 bases separating them. CDR1 LGHDT and CDR2 YNNKEL come from the germline V gene (reference sequence).

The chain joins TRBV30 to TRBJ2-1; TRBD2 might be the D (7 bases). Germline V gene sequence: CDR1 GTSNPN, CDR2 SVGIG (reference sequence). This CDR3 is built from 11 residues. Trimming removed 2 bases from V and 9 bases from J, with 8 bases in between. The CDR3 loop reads CAWSRGGEQFF. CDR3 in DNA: TGTGCCTGGAGTAGGGGGGGTGAGCAGTTCTTC.

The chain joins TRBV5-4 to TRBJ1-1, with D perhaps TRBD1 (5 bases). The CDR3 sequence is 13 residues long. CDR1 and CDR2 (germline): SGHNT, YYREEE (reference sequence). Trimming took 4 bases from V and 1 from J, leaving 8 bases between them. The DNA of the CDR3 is TGTGCCAGCAGCAACGACAGGAACACTGAAGCTTTCTTT. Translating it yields CASSNDRNTEAFF.

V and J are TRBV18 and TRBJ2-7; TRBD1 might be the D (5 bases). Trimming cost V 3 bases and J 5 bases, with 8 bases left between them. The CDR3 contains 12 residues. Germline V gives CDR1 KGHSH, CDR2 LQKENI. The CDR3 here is CASSPNRNEQYF. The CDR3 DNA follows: TGTGCCAGCTCACCTAACAGGAACGAGCAGTACTTC.

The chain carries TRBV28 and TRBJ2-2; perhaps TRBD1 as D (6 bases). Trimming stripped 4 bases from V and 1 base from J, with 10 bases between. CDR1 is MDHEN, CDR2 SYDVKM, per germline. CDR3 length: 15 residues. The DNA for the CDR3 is TGTGCCAGCAGTTCCTGGACAGTGAACACCGGGGAGCTGTTTTTT. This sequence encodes CASSSWTVNTGELFF. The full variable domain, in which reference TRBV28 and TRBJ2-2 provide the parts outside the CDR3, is DVKVTQSSRYLVKRTGEKVFLECVQDMDHENMFWYRQDPGLGLRLIYFSYDVKMKEKGDIPEGYSVSREKKERFSLILESASTNQTSMYLCASSSWTVNTGELFFGEGSRLTVL.

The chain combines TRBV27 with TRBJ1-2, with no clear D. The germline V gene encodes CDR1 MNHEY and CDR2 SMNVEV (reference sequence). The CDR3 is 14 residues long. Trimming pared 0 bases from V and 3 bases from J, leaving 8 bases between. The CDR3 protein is CASSLSYRDYGYTF. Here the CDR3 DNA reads TGTGCCAGCAGTTTATCGTACCGGGACTATGGCTACACCTTC.

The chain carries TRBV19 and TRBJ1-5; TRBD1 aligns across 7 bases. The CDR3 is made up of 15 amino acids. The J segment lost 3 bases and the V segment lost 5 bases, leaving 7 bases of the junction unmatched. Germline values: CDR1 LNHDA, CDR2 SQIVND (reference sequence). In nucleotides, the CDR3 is TGTGCCAGTAGTGCTTCCGGGACAGTCAATCAGCCCCAGCATTTT. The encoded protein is CASSASGTVNQPQHF.

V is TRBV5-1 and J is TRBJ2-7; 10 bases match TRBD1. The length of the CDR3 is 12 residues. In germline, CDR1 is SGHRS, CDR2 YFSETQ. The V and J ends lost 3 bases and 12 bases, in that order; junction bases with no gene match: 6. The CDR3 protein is CASSWDRGVLYF. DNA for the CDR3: TGCGCCAGCAGCTGGGACAGGGGAGTATTGTACTTC. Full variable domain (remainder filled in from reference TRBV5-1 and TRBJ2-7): KAGVTQTPRYLIKTRGQQVTLSCSPISGHRSVSWYQQTPGQGLQFLFEYFSETQRNKGNFPGRFSGRQFSNSRSEMNVSTLELGDSALYLCASSWDRGVLYFGPGTRLTVT.

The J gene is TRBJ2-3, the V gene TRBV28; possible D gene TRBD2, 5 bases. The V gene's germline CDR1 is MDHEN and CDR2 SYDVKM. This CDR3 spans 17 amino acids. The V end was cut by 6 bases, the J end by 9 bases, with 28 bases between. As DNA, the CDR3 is TGTGCCAGCAGCTCCTCTCCGGTCTGGGAGCTCAGATCGACGCAGTATTTT. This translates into CASSSSPVWELRSTQYF. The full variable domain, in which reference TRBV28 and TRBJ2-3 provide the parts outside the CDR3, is DVKVTQSSRYLVKRTGEKVFLECVQDMDHENMFWYRQDPGLGLRLIYFSYDVKMKEKGDIPEGYSVSREKKERFSLILESASTNQTSMYLCASSSSPVWELRSTQYFGPGTRLTVL.